The sequence of this T cell receptor beta chain was determined in a study of shared clonotypes between healthy human individuals. TCRdb keeps only in-frame clones here, not all; method: immunoSEQ multiplex PCR. The sample contains some 300,000 clones, roughly 70% of which appear only once. J gave up 8 bases and V 2 bases, and 10 bases lay outside the gene matches. The CDR3 covers 16 residues. The germline gives CDR1 LNHNV, CDR2 YYDKDF (reference sequence). V is TRBV15 and J is TRBJ2-1; 9 nucleotides agree with TRBD2. The TCR comes from a man aged 25-40 years in good health. The sample was memory CD4+ T cells sorted from blood. Subset in this sample: CD45RA-negative fraction. The CDR3 is CATSRRKAGGKDEQFF. The CDR3 region has the DNA TGTGCCACCAGCAGACGGAAAGCGGGAGGAAAGGATGAGCAGTTCTTC.